The present T cell receptor (beta chain) was sequenced within a study of identical twins. Whole-study results and caveats: The more abundant beta clonotypes in cord blood had fewer insertions, and memory repertoires did not show this. It was cross-sectional statistical analysis, not following the same donors, that the conclusions relied on.

The CDR3 is made up of 16 amino acids. V was cut by 0 bases and J by 1 base, with 13 bases left in between. Looked up from germline, CDR1 is DFQATT and CDR2 is SNEGSKA (reference sequence). Note on this clonotype: Its antigen is still unknown.

One entry per CDR3 protein results from TCRdb running MiXCR on the 5' RACE reads. The sample records some 1,600,000 distinct CDR3 sequences, 32% being singletons. The material sequenced was cord blood. V is TRBV20-1 and J is TRBJ2-1, with D maybe TRBD2 (6 bases). This receptor was obtained from a newborn girl in good health. The CDR3: CSARDPPSESYNEQFF. In DNA form, the CDR3 reads TGCAGTGCTAGAGATCCCCCTAGCGAGTCCTACAATGAGCAGTTCTTC.